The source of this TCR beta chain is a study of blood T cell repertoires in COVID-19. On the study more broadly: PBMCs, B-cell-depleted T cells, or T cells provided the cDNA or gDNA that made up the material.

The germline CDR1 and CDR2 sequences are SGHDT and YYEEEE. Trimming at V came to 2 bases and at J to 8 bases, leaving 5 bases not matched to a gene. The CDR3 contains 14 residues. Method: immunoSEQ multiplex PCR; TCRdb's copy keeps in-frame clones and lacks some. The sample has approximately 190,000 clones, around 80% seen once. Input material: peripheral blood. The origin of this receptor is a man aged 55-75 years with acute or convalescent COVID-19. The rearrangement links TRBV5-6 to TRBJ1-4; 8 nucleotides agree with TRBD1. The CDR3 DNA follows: TGTGCCAGCAGCTTTGACAGGGGTGGGGAAAAACTGTTTTTT. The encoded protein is CASSFDRGGEKLFF.